The source of this T cell receptor (beta chain) is a study of persistence of HIV-infected CD4 T cells (dated by TCRdb to the early 2020s). About the investigation overall: The median time participants had been on suppressive ART was about 8 years. Peripheral blood samples of up to roughly 180 mL were taken at multiple time points, with the exception of a couple of participants who underwent leukapheresis at a single time point. Anti-CD3/anti-CD28 stimulation activated a higher proportion of cells, with a lower memory fraction, than antigen stimulation. CMV- and HIV-1 Gag-responding CD4+ T cells were isolated from ART-treated individuals so that antigen-driven clonal expansion of HIV-1-infected cells could be examined. The clonality of all cells in each sorted population was assessed by TCRbeta sequencing, whereas the clonality of infected cells was assessed by proviral sequencing. The TCR cluster analysis across participants included eight or nine participants for CMV and more than five participants for Gag. Results the study describes overall, beyond this receptor: Bulk TCR analyses could not be limited to the rare CMV-responding cells that actually contained HIV-1 proviruses. Enrichment of degenerate expanded CDR3beta sequences was found in antigen-responding cells, suggesting convergent selection of CD4+ responses to CMV and Gag. Significantly lower TCRbeta richness was observed in CMV- and Gag-responding cells than in anti-CD3/anti-CD28-responding cells, and higher oligoclonality was observed in CMV-responding cells than in CD3/CD28-stimulated and Gag-responding cells. TCR oligoclonality correlated with proviral oligoclonality within the same sorted populations. Few individuals were included in the study, and only a limited range of antigens was tested.

About this clone itself: This receptor's antigen is unknown. Per-nucleotide qualities are absent, and no much larger clonotype sits a single base away.

The treatment or condition label for this specimen denotes: suppressive antiretroviral therapy. Cells were stimulated with anti-CD3/anti-CD28 magnetic beads as a nonspecific positive control representing the CD4+ T cell repertoire. Responding CD4+ T cells were sorted on the basis of upregulation of both CD40 ligand and CD69. HIV-1-infected adults in whom suppressive ART had been started during chronic infection were enrolled as participants. Plasma HIV-1 RNA had been undetectable (below 50 copies/mL) in participants for at least 4 years. To be included, a participant needed positive CMV serology and a CD4+ T cell count above 400 cells/uL. Before stimulation, PBMCs were isolated using density centrifugation and then depleted of CD8+ T cells. CD8-depleted PBMCs were stimulated for 15 to 20 hours with anti-CD28/CD49d costimulation, CD40-blocking antibody and enfuvirtide to prevent new infections. Sorting was done on either a Beckman Coulter MoFlo Legacy or an XDP sorter, and propidium iodide was used to exclude dead cells. For samples with more than one million cells, genomic DNA was extracted with the QIAamp DNA Mini Kit, and for all other samples the Quick-DNA Microprep Kit was used.

The immunoSEQ hsTCRB assay version 4, run in survey mode, was used to sequence TCRbeta repertoires from genomic DNA. Genomic DNA was diluted to about 9.4 ng/uL, using up to roughly 1 ug per sample for TCRbeta sequencing. As for how the authors treated the data: TCRbeta data analysis was done in ImmunoSeq Analyzer 3.0, and diversity was calculated on productive nucleotide rearrangements. Using the Immunarch R package, lower-bound TCR diversity was estimated with the improved Chao index and clonality was estimated with the Gini coefficient. Different nucleotide rearrangements encoding the same CDR3beta amino acid sequence were counted as distinct clonotypes. TCRbeta sequences significantly enriched in antigen-responding cells relative to anti-CD3/anti-CD28-activated cells were identified by differential abundance analysis. TCRs were clustered by predicted peptide-MHC specificity with GLIPH2, both within individual participants and across merged participant data sets. TCRdb provides this immuneACCESS table in a form limited to in-frame rearrangements. Some clones are lacking; in checked studies, under half of them reflect an unresolved V gene, and why the rest are absent is not known. V, J and clone size derive from that table, while D and trimming were established from the DNA sequence. The sample data list 40,000 to 55,000 clones, and about 88% of these were observed just once. The top ten clones comprise roughly 0.45% of the sample.

The receptor comes from an adult woman with HIV who was CMV-seropositive. Sequenced here: CD4+ T cells sorted from PBMCs after approximately 20-hour stimulation, sampled from a patient who received antiretroviral therapy. This specimen's cell subset or site label, per the study, means: CD40L+CD69+ CD4 T cells responding to anti-CD3/anti-CD28 beads, representing the overall repertoire.

CDR3 region: CASSQDRTPNQPQHF. The bases are TGTGCCAGCAGCCAAGACCGGACTCCCAATCAGCCCCAGCATTTT. The sequence joins TRBV3-1 (or the pseudogene TRBV3-2) to TRBJ1-5; there is no confident call for the D gene. Taken from cysteine to phenylalanine, the CDR3 has 15 residues. The entry retains the CDR3 DNA only, 45 bases that are in frame from base 1. From the germline V gene (reference sequence), CDR1 is LGHDT and CDR2 is YNNKEL. Trimming takes 0 bases from V and 3 bases from J, and the germline ends sit 9 bases apart.